One sample yielded the 26 T cell receptor beta chains listed below, sequenced in a study of T cell responses to AZD1222 COVID-19 vaccine. Data came from immunoSEQ multiplex PCR; TCRdb stores just in-frame clones and leaves some out. The sample contains approximately 200,000 clones, about 91% of which appear only once. Sequenced here: peripheral blood, sampled on day 0 of AZD1222 vaccination. These receptors were obtained from an adult in good health.

A single count supports this clone. V usage is TRBV4-1 and J usage is TRBJ2-7; D is unclear. Germline V lookup: CDR1 MGHRA, CDR2 YSYEKL. The V and J ends lost 1 base and 2 bases respectively, with 6 bases between them. This CDR3 is built from 13 residues. The CDR3 DNA sequence: TGCGCCAGCAGCCAAGGAGACCCCTACGAGCAGTACTTC. Protein product: CASSQGDPYEQYF.

V and J are TRBV30 and TRBJ2-3; TRBD2 aligns across 10 bases. Germline lookup yields CDR1 GTSNPN and CDR2 SVGIG (reference sequence). With V trimmed by 0 bases and J by 5 bases, 5 bases remained unmatched. This CDR3 has 15 residues. The CDR3 nucleotides read TGTGCCTGGAGTGTCGCTAGCGGGGGAGGAGATACGCAGTATTTT. Encoded protein: CAWSVASGGGDTQYF.

V and J are TRBV25-1 and TRBJ2-7; no firm D call. Per germline, CDR1 MGHDK and CDR2 SYGVNS. There are 14 residues in the CDR3. V lost 0 bases to trimming and J lost 4 bases, with 10 bases between them. CDR3 loop: CASSEYRVSYEQYF. For the CDR3, the DNA is TGTGCCAGCAGTGAATATAGAGTTAGTTACGAGCAGTACTTC.

This clone was seen just once. The rearrangement joins TRBV30 to TRBJ2-6; no clear D. V gave up 4 bases and J gave up 0 bases, with 7 bases separating them. Per the germline V gene, CDR1 is GTSNPN and CDR2 is SVGIG (reference sequence). The CDR3 consists of 14 residues. CDR3 DNA: TGTGCCTGGACCGAAAGCTCTGGGGCCAACGTCCTGACTTTC. This sequence encodes CAWTESSGANVLTF.

The rearrangement links TRBV7-7 to TRBJ2-2; D tentatively reads TRBD1 or TRBD2 (5 bases each). The CDR3 covers 15 residues. Trimming pared 7 bases from V and 6 bases from J, leaving 18 bases between. The germline V gene encodes CDR1 SSHAT and CDR2 FNYEAQ (reference sequence). CDR3 in DNA: TGTGCCAGCACCCCTCTGGGCTTGGGGGCCGGGGAGCTGTTTTTT. Protein sequence: CASTPLGLGAGELFF.

The CDR3: CASRDRGVHMNTEAFF. DNA of the CDR3: TGTGCCAGTAGGGACAGGGGCGTACATATGAACACTGAAGCTTTCTTT. The chain links TRBV19 to TRBJ1-1, with TRBD1 matching 9 bases. The V gene's germline CDR1 is LNHDA and CDR2 SQIVND (reference sequence). With V trimmed by 6 bases and J by 0 bases, 8 bases remained unmatched. CDR3 length: 16 amino acids.

This chain uses TRBV7-2 with TRBJ1-4; 7 bases map to TRBD1. CDR3 length: 15 residues. V gave up 9 bases and J gave up 5 bases; unmatched junction bases: 12. CDR1 and CDR2 from the germline V gene are SGHTA and FQGNSA. The CDR3 bases are TGTGCCAGAATGATCAGGGACAGATTAAATGAAAAACTGTTTTTT. It codes for CARMIRDRLNEKLFF.

The chain couples TRBV6-5 to TRBJ1-2, with 7 positions matching TRBD1. The CDR3 is 13 amino acids. Germline CDR1 reads MNHEY; CDR2 reads SVGAGI. The J segment lost 4 bases and the V segment lost 3 bases, leaving 2 bases of the junction unmatched. This CDR3 is CASSYQGGYGYTF. CDR3 nucleotides: TGTGCCAGCAGTTATCAGGGGGGCTATGGCTACACCTTC.

V is TRBV19 and J is TRBJ1-3; 9 positions match TRBD1. This CDR3 spans 16 amino acids. CDR1 LNHDA and CDR2 SQIVND come from the germline V gene (reference sequence). V lost 5 bases, J lost 0 bases, and 5 bases stayed unmatched. CDR3 nucleotides: TGTGCCAGTAGTCCGCCGGGACAGGGCTCTGGAAACACCATATATTTT. Protein sequence: CASSPPGQGSGNTIYF.

The chain uses TRBV2 and TRBJ2-5; D gene uncertain. Looked up from germline, CDR1 is SNHLY and CDR2 is FYNNEI. V was trimmed by 5 bases and J by 2 bases, leaving 9 bases between them. The CDR3 totals 13 residues. CDR3 residues: CASSIDTQETQYF. CDR3 sequence (DNA): TGTGCCAGCAGTATTGACACGCAAGAGACCCAGTACTTC.

The chain joins TRBV7-9 to TRBJ1-4, with a weak D call TRBD1 (5 bases). CDR1 is SEHNR and CDR2 is FQNEAQ in the germline V gene (reference sequence). Trimming stripped 1 base from V and 13 bases from J, with 10 bases between. This CDR3 is built from 12 residues. In DNA form, the CDR3 reads TGTGCCAGCAGCTTAGGCCAGGGAATACTGTTTTTT. It encodes CASSLGQGILFF.

The V gene is TRBV2, the J gene TRBJ2-7; 14 positions match TRBD2. Per the germline V gene, CDR1 is SNHLY and CDR2 is FYNNEI. Unmatched junction bases numbered 9, after V lost 8 bases and J lost 3 bases. The CDR3 has 16 residues. The CDR3 loop is CASEGPGTSGGYEQYF. DNA for the CDR3: TGTGCCAGCGAAGGCCCAGGGACTAGCGGGGGCTACGAGCAGTACTTC. Drawing the rest from reference TRBV2 and TRBJ2-7, the complete variable domain is EPEVTQTPSHQVTQMGQEVILRCVPISNHLYFYWYRQILGQKVEFLVSFYNNEISEKSEIFDDQFSVERPDGSNFTLKIRSTKLEDSAMYFCASEGPGTSGGYEQYFGPGTRLTVT.

The chain uses TRBV10-3 and TRBJ2-7, with a possible D match to TRBD2 (6 bases). The germline V gene has CDR1 ENHRY and CDR2 SYGVKD. This CDR3 is built from 15 residues. The V end lost 4 bases, the J end lost 6 bases, and 19 bases lay between the germline ends. CDR3 region: CAISVGTQGTGEQYF. In DNA, the CDR3 is TGTGCCATCAGTGTAGGGACTCAGGGCACCGGCGAGCAGTACTTC.

The rearrangement links TRBV14 to TRBJ1-1, with D unclear. V was cut by 0 bases and J by 1 base, with 12 bases left in between. Per germline, CDR1 SGHDN and CDR2 FVKESK. There are 16 residues in the CDR3. CDR3 sequence (DNA): TGTGCCAGCAGCCAAGATCCCGACGGTCCGAACACTGAAGCTTTCTTT. It codes for CASSQDPDGPNTEAFF.

Regarding this clone: This could be a read error, since a much larger clone is one nucleotide away. Other DNA sequences in the sample encode the same CDR3. The rearrangement uses TRBV28 and TRBJ1-1, with a tentative D call TRBD1 (5 bases). The CDR3 runs to 12 residues. V lost 10 bases to trimming and J lost 5 bases, with 14 bases between them. Germline-derived CDR1 and CDR2 are MDHEN and SYDVKM. The CDR3 coding sequence is TGTGCCACGGAGGACGGGGGTACTGAAGCTTTCTTT. Translated, it gives CATEDGGTEAFF.

CDR3 nucleotide sequence: TGTGCCAGCAGCTTGGTGGCCGGGGCAGGATCACCCCTCCACTTT. This translates into CASSLVAGAGSPLHF. The chain recombines TRBV5-5 with TRBJ1-6; D is possibly TRBD1 (5 bases). CDR1 is SGHKS and CDR2 is YYEKEE in the germline V gene (reference sequence). CDR3 size: 15 residues. Trimming took off 0 bases at V and 10 bases at J, with 14 bases between the two ends.

This chain uses TRBV27 with TRBJ1-5; 7 bases agree with TRBD1. The CDR3 is 14 residues long. Trimming removed 5 bases from V and 5 bases from J; junction bases left unmatched: 6. Germline CDR1 and CDR2: MNHEY and SMNVEV (reference sequence). CDR3 region: CASSEGTAHQPQHF. The DNA for the CDR3 is TGTGCCAGCAGTGAAGGGACAGCCCATCAGCCCCAGCATTTT.

This clone has only a few counts. The rearrangement links TRBV9 to TRBJ2-1; 7 bases map to TRBD1. This CDR3 region has 17 residues. CDR1 and CDR2 from the germline V gene are SGDLS and YYNGEE. The trim removed 2 bases at V and 7 bases at J, leaving 15 bases unmatched. The CDR3 coding sequence is TGTGCCAGCAGCGTGTATCCGGGACAGAGTTTGGGAAATGAGCAGTTCTTC. It codes for CASSVYPGQSLGNEQFF.

The chain combines TRBV19 with TRBJ2-2, with 12 bases that match TRBD1. Germline CDR1 is LNHDA and CDR2 is SQIVND (reference sequence). The CDR3 runs 15 residues. After removal of 8 bases from V and 3 bases from J, the junction contained 4 bases not matched to a gene. The CDR3 loop is CASGTGGVDTGELFF. The CDR3 bases are TGTGCCAGTGGGACAGGGGGCGTGGACACCGGGGAGCTGTTTTTT.

The CDR3 spells CASSVVAGSYEQYF. DNA for the CDR3: TGTGCCAGCAGCGTAGTGGCGGGTTCCTACGAGCAGTACTTC. The V and J genes are TRBV9 and TRBJ2-7, with a weak D call TRBD2 (5 bases). This CDR3 is 14 amino acids long. CDR1 is SGDLS, CDR2 YYNGEE, per germline. The V end lost 0 bases, the J end lost 1 base, and 8 bases lay between the germline ends.

V and J are TRBV14 and TRBJ1-1; D unclear. The CDR3 has 11 amino acids. Germline lookup yields CDR1 SGHDN and CDR2 FVKESK. The ends were cut back, 4 bases at V and 11 bases at J, with 11 bases in the middle. CDR3 in amino acids: CASSPGLRAFF. The CDR3 bases are TGTGCCAGCAGCCCTGGACTTAGGGCTTTCTTT.

This chain joins TRBV6-5 and TRBJ2-2; D remains ambiguous. In germline, CDR1 is MNHEY, CDR2 SVGAGI. With 6 bases removed from V and 0 bases from J, the gap between germline ends came to 8 bases. The CDR3 length is 14 residues. The CDR3 DNA follows: TGTGCCAGCAGGGTGGTTTCGAACACCGGGGAGCTGTTTTTT. Encoded protein: CASRVVSNTGELFF.

The rearrangement links TRBV7-9 to TRBJ1-2; TRBD1 matches 7 bases. The V gene end was trimmed by 5 bases and the J gene end by 6 bases; junction bases not matched to a gene: 15. Per germline, CDR1 SEHNR and CDR2 FQNEAQ (reference sequence). There are 16 residues in the CDR3. CDR3 nucleotides: TGTGCCAGCAGCCCGGGGGGACAGACCCCGGCGGATGGCTACACCTTC. Protein sequence: CASSPGGQTPADGYTF.

The chain combines TRBV9 with TRBJ2-2, with D possibly matching TRBD1 (5 bases). CDR1 is SGDLS, CDR2 YYNGEE, per germline. Trimming stripped 0 bases from V and 6 bases from J, with 6 bases between. The CDR3 is made up of 13 amino acids. The CDR3 region has the DNA TGTGCCAGCAGCGTAGTAGGGGCCGGGGAGCTGTTTTTT. This encodes CASSVVGAGELFF.

This chain connects TRBV10-3 to TRBJ2-7; D may match TRBD1 or TRBD2 (6 bases each). With 3 bases removed from V and 4 bases from J, the gap between germline ends came to 13 bases. CDR1 and CDR2 from the germline V gene are ENHRY and SYGVKD. The CDR3 sequence is 14 residues long. The CDR3 DNA sequence: TGTGCCATCAGTGATGTCACGGGGGCGTACGAGCAGTACTTC. It is translated as CAISDVTGAYEQYF.

The chain has TRBV4-3 and TRBJ2-2; 9 bases agree with TRBD2. V was pared by 1 base and J by 4 bases, with 16 bases of the junction left unmatched. CDR1 and CDR2 from the germline V gene are LGHNA and YSLEER. The CDR3 extends over 20 amino acids. CDR3 sequence (DNA): TGCGCCAGCAGCCAAGGCCCTAGCGAGCGGGGGGTAACTACCACCGGGGAGCTGTTTTTT. Residues: CASSQGPSERGVTTTGELFF.